This is a list of T cell receptor beta chains from one sample in a study of blood T cell repertoires in COVID-19. Assay: immunoSEQ multiplex PCR; the TCRdb copy retains only in-frame clones and omits some. Of about 130,000 clones in the sample, more than 75% were seen once. The sequencing sample was made of peripheral blood. Receptor source: a man between 70 and 80 years old with active COVID-19. The CDR3 runs from the conserved cysteine through the conserved F or W. Each record gives: V gene, clone size, D gene, J gene, CDR3 DNA, CDR3 protein. A D gene is named only where the DNA matches it firmly. Expanded clones get a size class; other rows say once, few or many, or leave the size out.

TRBV7-3	-	TRBD1	TRBJ2-1	TGTGCCAGCAGCCCCCGACAGGGGGCCTACAATGAGCAGTTCTTC	CASSPRQGAYNEQFF
TRBV7-9	few	-	TRBJ2-7	TGTGCCAGCGGGACAATTTACGAGCAGTACTTC	CASGTIYEQYF
TRBV7-2	-	-	TRBJ2-1	TGTGCCAGCAGCTTCACGGGAGCGAACAATGAGCAGTTCTTC	CASSFTGANNEQFF
TRBV5-4	-	-	TRBJ2-7	TGTGCCAGCAGCTTGACCCAGGGCTACGAGCAGTACTTC	CASSLTQGYEQYF
TRBV19	-	-	TRBJ2-3	TGTGCCAGTAGTCGTAGTGGAGGAGGAAGAGATACGCAGTATTTT	CASSRSGGGRDTQYF
TRBV2	few	-	TRBJ1-6	TGTGCCAGCAGGGTCTCGGGTTCCCTCCACTTT	CASRVSGSLHF
TRBV2	-	TRBD2	TRBJ2-7	TGTGCCGGCCGGGAGGGGCCACTCTCCTACGAGCAGTACTTC	CAGREGPLSYEQYF
TRBV6-5	-	-	TRBJ1-2	TGTGCCAGCAGGGAGGGTGATGGCTACACCTTC	CASREGDGYTF
TRBV29-1	few	-	TRBJ1-3	TGCAGCGTTGTCAGAAATTTGGCTGGAAACACCATATATTTT	CSVVRNLAGNTIYF
TRBV18	-	-	TRBJ2-6	TGTGCCAGCTCACCCGGCCAGGGCTCTGGGGCCAACGTCCTGACTTTC	CASSPGQGSGANVLTF
TRBV14	-	-	TRBJ1-3	TGTGCCAGCAGCACCCTGAACGGTGGAAACACCATATATTTT	CASSTLNGGNTIYF
TRBV30	-	-	TRBJ1-5	TGTGCCTGGAGAACACTGCTCGGGGCCCAGCATTTT	CAWRTLLGAQHF
TRBV5-5	-	-	TRBJ2-7	TGTGCCAGCAGCTTGGTGGTAGGTGTGGGAAGGGGCGAGCAGTACTTC	CASSLVVGVGRGEQYF
TRBV11-3	-	TRBD1	TRBJ2-7	TGTGCCAGCAGACTGGACAGGGGGCAAAAAGGGTCCTACGAGCAGTACTTC	CASRLDRGQKGSYEQYF
TRBV7-2	-	TRBD2	TRBJ2-7	TGTGCCAGCAGCTTCCCTAGCGGGAGCCACTCCTACGAGCAGTACTTC	CASSFPSGSHSYEQYF
TRBV6-1	-	TRBD2	TRBJ2-3	TGTGCCAGCAGTGAAGAACTAGCGGGAGGGCAAGATACGCAGTATTTT	CASSEELAGGQDTQYF
TRBV15	-	-	TRBJ1-2	TGTGCCATCTCGACGGGACACCGCTATGGCTACACCTTC	CAISTGHRYGYTF
TRBV18	-	TRBD2	TRBJ2-1	TGTGCCAGCTCACTAGTGACTAGCGGGGGTGGTGAGCAGTTCTTC	CASSLVTSGGGEQFF
TRBV7-9	-	TRBD1	TRBJ2-2	TGTGCCAGCAGCTTAACAGGGGACACCGGGGAGCTGTTTTTT	CASSLTGDTGELFF
TRBV10-1	-	-	TRBJ2-7	TGCGCCACCCCAGAGGTGCGGAGCTACGAGCAGTACTTC	CATPEVRSYEQYF
TRBV7-9	-	-	TRBJ1-2	TGTGCCAGCAGCGCCGCTGGGCACTATGGCTACACCTTC	CASSAAGHYGYTF
TRBV5-8	-	-	TRBJ1-5	TGTGCCAGCAGCTCCGGGAGATCCGCCCATCAGCCCCAGCATTTT	CASSSGRSAHQPQHF
TRBV28	few	-	TRBJ1-2	TGTGCCAGCAGCCGCCCAGGGAACTATGGCTACACCTTC	CASSRPGNYGYTF
TRBV2	-	TRBD2	TRBJ2-1	TGTGCCAGCACCGCGCTAGCGGGAGCCGACAATGAGCAGTTCTTC	CASTALAGADNEQFF
TRBV14	-	TRBD2	TRBJ2-5	TGTGCCAGCAGCCAAGGAAACTTAGCGGGAGAGGGTAAAGAGACCCAGTACTTC	CASSQGNLAGEGKETQYF
TRBV2	-	TRBD2	TRBJ2-3	TGTGCCAGCAGGCGCACCGGGACTAGCGGGAGGGCAGGCACAGATACGCAGTATTTT	CASRRTGTSGRAGTDTQYF
TRBV5-1	-	TRBD1	TRBJ2-3	TGCGCCAGCAGCCTGACAGGGGATAGCACAGATACGCAGTATTTT	CASSLTGDSTDTQYF
TRBV3-1/TRBV3-2	-	TRBD1	TRBJ1-4	TGTGCCAGCAGCCAAGAGGGCAGGGGGCGTGAAAATGAAAAACTGTTTTTT	CASSQEGRGRENEKLFF
TRBV7-2	-	TRBD2	TRBJ2-5	TGTGCCAGCAGCCCTAGCGGGAGAGGGGAGACCCAGTACTTC	CASSPSGRGETQYF
TRBV19	-	TRBD1	TRBJ1-1	TGTGCCAGTAAGTTACGTCTTACAGGGGACACTGAAGCTTTCTTT	CASKLRLTGDTEAFF
TRBV18	once	TRBD2	TRBJ2-7	TGTGCCAGCTCGGTCGCGGGGGTGGTCTACGAGCAGTACTTC	CASSVAGVVYEQYF
TRBV7-9	few	-	TRBJ1-1	TGTGCCAGCAGCTTGTGGGAGATAAACACTGAAGCTTTCTTT	CASSLWEINTEAFF
TRBV30	-	TRBD1	TRBJ2-7	TGTGCCTGGGGAAGGACAGGCTACGAGCAGTACTTC	CAWGRTGYEQYF
TRBV6-5	-	-	TRBJ1-1	TGTGCCAGCAGTTACGATAGACTCCAAGCTTTCTTT	CASSYDRLQAFF
TRBV5-1	once	-	TRBJ2-5	TGCGCCAGCAGCTCTGGGCAGCCCCAAGAGACCCAGTACTTC	CASSSGQPQETQYF
TRBV12-3/TRBV12-4	-	TRBD1	TRBJ1-4	TGTGCCAGCAGGTGGACAGGTAGTGAAAAACTGTTTTTT	CASRWTGSEKLFF
TRBV14	few	TRBD1	TRBJ1-6	TGTGCCAGCAGCCGGGGACAGGGGGCAGAGTCACCCCTCCACTTT	CASSRGQGAESPLHF
TRBV4-1	-	-	TRBJ2-3	TGCGCCAGCAGCCTGAGAGGGGGGGACTGGTACACAGATACGCAGTATTTT	CASSLRGGDWYTDTQYF
TRBV11-1	-	TRBD1	TRBJ2-1	TGTGCCAGCAGACACCGGGACAGGGGATACAATGAGCAGTTCTTC	CASRHRDRGYNEQFF
TRBV29-1	-	-	TRBJ2-7	TGCAGCGTTGAAGATTCCCGGTCCTACGAGCAGTACTTC	CSVEDSRSYEQYF
TRBV3-1/TRBV3-2	once	-	TRBJ2-7	TGTGCCAGCAGCCAAGATTTCACGGGCGAGCAGTACTTC	CASSQDFTGEQYF
TRBV28	-	TRBD2	TRBJ2-5	TGTGCCAGCAGTTTATCGCGGGAGGCTCCCGAGACCCAGTACTTC	CASSLSREAPETQYF
TRBV6-6	-	TRBD1	TRBJ2-7	TGTGCCAGCAGTTACGACGGGGACAGGTCCTACGAGCAGTACTTC	CASSYDGDRSYEQYF
TRBV5-1	-	-	TRBJ2-1	TGCGCCAGCAGCTTGATGGGTAGCGGAGCCTCCTACAATGAGCAGTTCTTC	CASSLMGSGASYNEQFF
TRBV27	once	TRBD1	TRBJ2-7	TGTGCCAGCAAAGCTCTGGGACAGGCCGTTGACGAGCAGTACTTC	CASKALGQAVDEQYF
TRBV6-6	once	TRBD2	TRBJ2-5	TGTGCCAGCAGTCGACTAGCGGGTTACACCCAAGAGACCCAGTACTTC	CASSRLAGYTQETQYF
TRBV28	-	-	TRBJ1-5	TGTGCCACCAGGCCGGCAGGCTATAGCAATCAGCCCCAGCATTTT	CATRPAGYSNQPQHF
TRBV6-6	-	TRBD2	TRBJ2-3	TGTGCCAGCCGGGGGGGAGTAGCAGATACGCAGTATTTT	CASRGGVADTQYF
TRBV24-1	-	-	TRBJ2-3	TGTGCCACCAGTGGCCCGGGAGCCAAAGATACGCAGTATTTT	CATSGPGAKDTQYF
TRBV18	-	TRBD1	TRBJ2-7	TGTGCCAGCTCACCACTGACAGGGAGCTCCTACGAGCAGTACTTC	CASSPLTGSSYEQYF
TRBV28	-	-	TRBJ1-4	TGTGCCAGCTCGGGGGGCTTCAATGAAAAACTGTTTTTT	CASSGGFNEKLFF
TRBV29-1	once	-	TRBJ1-1	TGCAGCGTTGGCGGGGGGGATACTGAAGCTTTCTTT	CSVGGGDTEAFF
TRBV2	once	-	TRBJ2-2	TGTGCCAGCAGTGGTACGCGGGACACCGGGGAGCTGTTTTTT	CASSGTRDTGELFF
TRBV9	-	-	TRBJ1-1	TGTGCCAGCAGCGTAGGCACAGGGAGGGGGAACACTGAAGCTTTCTTT	CASSVGTGRGNTEAFF
TRBV2	medium-sized	-	TRBJ1-2	TGTGCCAGCAGTGATGGCTGGGGGGGCAACTATGGCTACACCTTC	CASSDGWGGNYGYTF
TRBV28	-	-	TRBJ2-1	TGTGCCAGTTCCGTACTATACAATGAGCAGTTCTTC	CASSVLYNEQFF
TRBV6-2/TRBV6-3	-	TRBD1	TRBJ2-1	TGTGCCAGCACCCCTCGAGGACAGGGTTTCAATGAGCAGTTCTTC	CASTPRGQGFNEQFF
TRBV29-1	once	-	TRBJ1-4	TGCAGCGTTGGTTCCGGGTCCCAACTGTTTTTT	CSVGSGSQLFF
TRBV5-5	-	-	TRBJ1-5	TGTGCCAGCAGCTTCAGGGGTCTTGTCGGCAATCAGCCCCAGCATTTT	CASSFRGLVGNQPQHF